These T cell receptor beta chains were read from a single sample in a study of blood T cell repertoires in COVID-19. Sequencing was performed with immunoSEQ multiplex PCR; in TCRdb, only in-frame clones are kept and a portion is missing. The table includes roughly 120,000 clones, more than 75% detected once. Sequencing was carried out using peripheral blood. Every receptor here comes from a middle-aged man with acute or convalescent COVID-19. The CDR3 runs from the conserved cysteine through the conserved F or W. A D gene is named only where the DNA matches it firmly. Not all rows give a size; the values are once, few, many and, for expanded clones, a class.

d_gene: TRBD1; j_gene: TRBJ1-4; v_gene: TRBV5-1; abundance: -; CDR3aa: CASSEAGQGSNEKLFF; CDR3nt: TGCGCCAGCAGCGAAGCCGGACAGGGGTCAAATGAAAAACTGTTTTTT
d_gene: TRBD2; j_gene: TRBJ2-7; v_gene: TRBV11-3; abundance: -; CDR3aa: CASSTDTGGEQYF; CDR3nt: TGTGCCAGCAGCACGGACACGGGGGGAGAGCAGTACTTC
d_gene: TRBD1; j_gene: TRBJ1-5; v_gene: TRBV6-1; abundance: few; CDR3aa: CASSVRITGASNQPQHF; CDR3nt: TGTGCCAGCAGTGTTAGAATTACAGGGGCCAGCAATCAGCCCCAGCATTTT
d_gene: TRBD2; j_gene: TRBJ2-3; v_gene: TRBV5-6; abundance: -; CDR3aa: CASRGRGTQDTQYF; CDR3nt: TGTGCCAGCCGAGGGAGGGGTACACAGGATACGCAGTATTTT
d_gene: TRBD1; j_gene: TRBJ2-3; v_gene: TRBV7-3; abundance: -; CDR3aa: CASSLGQGTTDTQYF; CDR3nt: TGTGCCAGCAGCCTTGGACAGGGGACAACAGATACGCAGTATTTT
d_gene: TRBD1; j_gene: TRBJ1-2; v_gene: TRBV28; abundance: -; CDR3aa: CASSYSDRGPNYGYTF; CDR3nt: TGTGCCAGCAGTTACTCGGACAGGGGCCCTAACTATGGCTACACCTTC
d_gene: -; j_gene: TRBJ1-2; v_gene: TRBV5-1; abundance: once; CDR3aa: CASSLGEGEVRGYTF; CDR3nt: TGCGCCAGCAGCTTGGGGGAGGGCGAGGTTCGTGGCTACACCTTC
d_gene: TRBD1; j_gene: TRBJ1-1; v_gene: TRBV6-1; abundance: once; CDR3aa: CASSSGQGVSFF; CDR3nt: TGTGCCAGCAGTTCCGGACAGGGTGTCTCTTTCTTT
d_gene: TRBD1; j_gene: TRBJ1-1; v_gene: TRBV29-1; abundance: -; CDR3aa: CSVGQGAVNTEAFF; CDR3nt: TGCAGCGTCGGACAGGGGGCCGTGAACACTGAAGCTTTCTTT
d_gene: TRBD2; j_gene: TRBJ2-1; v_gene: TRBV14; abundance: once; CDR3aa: CASSQERPWSSGNNEQFF; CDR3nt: TGTGCCAGCAGCCAAGAAAGACCCTGGAGTAGCGGGAACAATGAGCAGTTCTTC
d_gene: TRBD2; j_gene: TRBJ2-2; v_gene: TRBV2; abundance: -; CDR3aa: CASSVVAGGTGELFF; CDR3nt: TGTGCCAGCAGCGTCGTGGCGGGAGGCACCGGGGAGCTGTTTTTT
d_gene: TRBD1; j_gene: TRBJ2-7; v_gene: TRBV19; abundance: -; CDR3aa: CASSPRGTYEQYF; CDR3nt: TGTGCCAGTAGTCCCAGGGGGACCTACGAGCAGTACTTC
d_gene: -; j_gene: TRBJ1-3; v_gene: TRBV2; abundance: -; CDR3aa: CASSGARRGLSSGNTIYF; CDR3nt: TGTGCCAGCAGTGGAGCGAGGAGGGGATTGAGCTCTGGAAACACCATATATTTT
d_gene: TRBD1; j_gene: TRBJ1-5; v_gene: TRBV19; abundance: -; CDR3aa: CASSIEGGINQPQHF; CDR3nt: TGTGCCAGTAGTATCGAAGGGGGCATAAATCAGCCCCAGCATTTT
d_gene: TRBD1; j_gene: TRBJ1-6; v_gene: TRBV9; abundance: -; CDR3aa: CASSAGGQDNSPLHF; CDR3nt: TGTGCCAGCAGTGCGGGCGGACAGGATAATTCACCCCTCCACTTT
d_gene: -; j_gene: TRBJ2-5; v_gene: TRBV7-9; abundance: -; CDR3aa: CASSSPLSGGEQETQYF; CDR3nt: TGTGCCAGCAGCTCCCCCCTTTCGGGGGGCGAACAAGAGACCCAGTACTTC
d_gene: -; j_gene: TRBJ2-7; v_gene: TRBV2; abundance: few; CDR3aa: CASSRLLEQYF; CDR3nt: TGTGCCAGCAGCAGACTCCTCGAGCAGTACTTC
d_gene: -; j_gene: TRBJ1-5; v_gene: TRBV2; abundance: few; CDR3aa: CASSVQGGQPQHF; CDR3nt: TGTGCCAGCAGCGTACAGGGAGGGCAGCCCCAGCATTTT
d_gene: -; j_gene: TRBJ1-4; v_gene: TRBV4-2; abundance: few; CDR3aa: CASSQDSGVSEKLFF; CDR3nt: TGTGCCAGCAGCCAAGACTCAGGGGTTAGTGAAAAACTGTTTTTT
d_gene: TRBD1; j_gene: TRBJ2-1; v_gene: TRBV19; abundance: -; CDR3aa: CASSIDLRTGRHNEQFF; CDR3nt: TGTGCCAGTAGTATAGATCTTAGGACAGGGAGACACAATGAGCAGTTCTTC
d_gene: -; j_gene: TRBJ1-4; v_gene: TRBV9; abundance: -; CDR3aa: CASSAPGEVEGEKLFF; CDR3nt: TGTGCCAGCAGCGCTCCTGGGGAGGTAGAAGGGGAAAAACTGTTTTTT
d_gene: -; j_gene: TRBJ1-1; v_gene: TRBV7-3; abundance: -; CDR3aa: CASSLIQGHTEAFF; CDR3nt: TGTGCCAGCAGCTTAATACAGGGCCACACTGAAGCTTTCTTT
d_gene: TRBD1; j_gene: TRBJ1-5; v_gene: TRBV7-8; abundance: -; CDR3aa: CASSFAGGPQHF; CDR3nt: TGTGCCAGCAGCTTTGCAGGGGGGCCCCAGCATTTT